This T cell receptor (beta chain) was recovered during a study of radiotherapy plus CTLA-4 blockade in lung cancer. Sequencing used immunoSEQ multiplex PCR; TCRdb keeps in-frame clones, though not all of them. The table includes 60,000 to 85,000 clones, 70% to 90% detected once. Source: peripheral blood, taken from a patient treated with radiotherapy plus ipilimumab. The clonotype was recovered from a human donor with non-small cell lung cancer who had stable disease on radiotherapy plus ipilimumab.

For the CDR3, the DNA is TGTGCCAGCAGCTTCCCCGGAAGTCTCAGCGAGACCCAGTACTTC. This codes for CASSFPGSLSETQYF. V is TRBV7-8 and J is TRBJ2-5; D not resolved. The germline V and J ends were trimmed by 3 bases and 5 bases, with 16 bases remaining between them. CDR3 length: 15 residues. CDR1 SGHVS and CDR2 FQNEAQ come from the germline V gene.